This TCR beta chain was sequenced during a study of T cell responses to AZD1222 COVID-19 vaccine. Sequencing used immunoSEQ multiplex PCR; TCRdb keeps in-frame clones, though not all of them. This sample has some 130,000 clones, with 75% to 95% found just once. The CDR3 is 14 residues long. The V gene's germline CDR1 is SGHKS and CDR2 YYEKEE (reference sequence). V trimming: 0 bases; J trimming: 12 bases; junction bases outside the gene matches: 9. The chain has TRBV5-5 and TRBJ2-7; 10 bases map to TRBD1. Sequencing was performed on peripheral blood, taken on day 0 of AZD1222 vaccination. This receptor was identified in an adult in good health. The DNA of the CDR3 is TGTGCCAGCAGCTTGGGACAGGGGGCTCGCAGCCCGTACTTC. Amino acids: CASSLGQGARSPYF.